Listed here are 31 T cell receptor beta chains from one sample, sequenced in a study of blood T cell repertoires in COVID-19. The table came from immunoSEQ multiplex PCR; TCRdb's copy has only in-frame clones and leaves some out. The top ten hold 5.5% of the sample, which has about 200,000 clones, around 82% seen once. The sequencing sample was made of peripheral blood. The receptors were sampled from a woman in her 70s with acute or convalescent COVID-19.

The J gene is TRBJ1-2, the V gene TRBV3-1 (or the pseudogene TRBV3-2); D might be TRBD1 (5 bases). CDR3 length: 13 residues. In germline, CDR1 is LGHDT, CDR2 YNNKEL (reference sequence). V dropped 4 bases and J dropped 4 bases, with 10 bases sitting between them. CDR3 protein: CASSPDISYGYTF. DNA for the CDR3: TGTGCCAGCAGCCCGGACATATCCTATGGCTACACCTTC.

This clone was counted a single time. The chain is built from TRBV3-1 (or the pseudogene TRBV3-2) and TRBJ2-5; 8 bases match TRBD1. CDR1 is LGHDT and CDR2 is YNNKEL in the germline V gene (reference sequence). Losses at the gene ends were 2 bases for V and 3 bases for J; bases not matched to a gene: 2. The CDR3 runs to 14 residues. This chain's CDR3 is CASSQPGQEETQYF. The CDR3 DNA reads as TGTGCCAGCAGCCAACCGGGACAGGAAGAGACCCAGTACTTC.

The chain employs TRBV4-1 and TRBJ1-1; 7 nucleotides align to TRBD1. Losses at the gene ends were 4 bases for V and 11 bases for J; bases not matched to a gene: 10. CDR3 length equals 13 residues. Looked up from germline, CDR1 is MGHRA and CDR2 is YSYEKL. CDR3 DNA sequence: TGCGCCAGCAGCCTCCTACCCCGGGACAGTGCTTTCTTT. It codes for CASSLLPRDSAFF.

This clone is a singleton in its sample. The chain links TRBV3-1 (or the pseudogene TRBV3-2) to TRBJ2-2; a weak D match, TRBD1 (5 bases). The CDR3 has 13 amino acids. Looked up from germline, CDR1 is LGHDT and CDR2 is YNNKEL (reference sequence). V lost 4 bases and J 6 bases, leaving 9 bases between the germline ends. CDR3 protein: CASSLTGPGELFF. Written as DNA, the CDR3 is TGTGCCAGCAGCCTTACAGGTCCCGGGGAGCTGTTTTTT.

In DNA, the CDR3 is TGCGCCAGCAGCTCCACCCCCCCGGGACAGGGTCAGAGTGAGCAGTTCTTC. It codes for CASSSTPPGQGQSEQFF. The chain uses TRBV5-1 and TRBJ2-1, with 9 bases lining up with TRBD1. Germline CDR1 SGHRS, CDR2 YFSETQ. V lost 3 bases and J lost 9; bases outside the gene matches: 16. There are 17 residues in the CDR3. Variable domain in full (rest from reference TRBV5-1 and TRBJ2-1): KAGVTQTPRYLIKTRGQQVTLSCSPISGHRSVSWYQQTPGQGLQFLFEYFSETQRNKGNFPGRFSGRQFSNSRSEMNVSTLELGDSALYLCASSSTPPGQGQSEQFFGPGTRLTVL.

V usage is TRBV6-5 and J usage is TRBJ2-1; D gene uncertain. Per germline, CDR1 MNHEY and CDR2 SVGAGI. V gave up 5 bases and J gave up 0 bases, with 8 bases separating them. This CDR3 spans 14 amino acids. CDR3 in DNA: TGTGCCAGCAGTACTTCATCCTCCTACAATGAGCAGTTCTTC. Translation gives CASSTSSSYNEQFF.

The chain uses TRBV28 and TRBJ2-4; 7 bases align to TRBD1. The V and J ends lost 8 bases and 9 bases, in that order; junction bases with no gene match: 13. The CDR3 spans 14 residues. Germline CDR1 reads MDHEN; CDR2 reads SYDVKM. The CDR3 DNA is TGTGCCAGCCGCCCCCGACAGGGCGTCGGCATTCAGTACTTC. This translates into CASRPRQGVGIQYF.

This sequence joins TRBV3-1 (or the pseudogene TRBV3-2) and TRBJ1-4; the D is unclear. V lost 1 base and J 3 bases, leaving 6 bases between the germline ends. Germline V gives CDR1 LGHDT, CDR2 YNNKEL (reference sequence). The CDR3 runs to 14 residues. CDR3 bases: TGTGCCAGCAGCCAAGGGGCTTCTAATGAAAAACTGTTTTTT. It yields the protein CASSQGASNEKLFF.

This chain uses TRBV2 with TRBJ1-5; a weak D match, TRBD1 (5 bases). Trimming removed 8 bases from V and 1 base from J, with 15 bases in between. The germline V gene encodes CDR1 SNHLY and CDR2 FYNNEI. The CDR3 is 15 amino acids. CDR3 protein: CASSREGPSNQPQHF. In DNA form, the CDR3 reads TGTGCCAGCTCAAGGGAGGGGCCAAGCAATCAGCCCCAGCATTTT. Full variable domain (remainder filled in from reference TRBV2 and TRBJ1-5): EPEVTQTPSHQVTQMGQEVILRCVPISNHLYFYWYRQILGQKVEFLVSFYNNEISEKSEIFDDQFSVERPDGSNFTLKIRSTKLEDSAMYFCASSREGPSNQPQHFGDGTRLSIL.

This clone was recorded a few times. This chain joins TRBV7-9 and TRBJ1-2; a possible D gene is TRBD1 (6 bases). Trimming took off 2 bases at V and 7 bases at J, with 11 bases between the two ends. Germline CDR1 SEHNR, CDR2 FQNEAQ (reference sequence). This CDR3 is 13 amino acids long. CDR3 protein: CASSLMTGGGYTF. The CDR3 DNA is TGTGCCAGCAGCTTAATGACAGGAGGTGGCTACACCTTC.

V usage is TRBV15 and J usage is TRBJ1-5; tentative D call: TRBD1 (6 bases). Germline lookup yields CDR1 LNHNV and CDR2 YYDKDF (reference sequence). Trimming removed 0 bases at V and 8 bases at J, with 14 bases between. The CDR3 loop spans 15 amino acids. Here the CDR3 reads CATSRDNGGAEPQHF. The CDR3 DNA reads as TGTGCCACCAGCAGAGATAATGGGGGGGCAGAGCCCCAGCATTTT.

This chain uses TRBV3-1 (or the pseudogene TRBV3-2) with TRBJ1-5; no clear D gene. Germline CDR1 is LGHDT and CDR2 is YNNKEL (reference sequence). The CDR3 is 14 residues long. Trimming removed 4 bases from V and 4 bases from J, with 11 bases in between. The chain's CDR3 is CASSPGNLNQPQHF. Here the CDR3 DNA reads TGTGCCAGCAGCCCGGGAAACCTTAATCAGCCCCAGCATTTT.

The chain carries TRBV6-2 or TRBV6-3 and TRBJ2-7; no reliable D call. Trimming pared 5 bases from V and 2 bases from J, leaving 16 bases between. The CDR3 is 15 residues long. CDR1 is MNHEY, CDR2 SVGEGT, per germline. The CDR3 loop is CASSQLAYQTYEQYF. The CDR3 DNA is TGTGCCAGCAGTCAATTGGCATATCAAACCTACGAGCAGTACTTC.

This clone was counted a few times. This chain uses TRBV11-2 with TRBJ1-3; no clear D gene. The CDR3 totals 12 residues. Germline V CDR1 and CDR2: SGHAT, FQNNGV. Between the trimmed V and J ends, which lost 6 bases and 8 bases, there was a span of 11 bases. CDR3 DNA: TGTGCCAGCAGACGCCCTCCGGACACCATATATTTT. Its protein is CASRRPPDTIYF.

This sequence joins TRBV5-1 and TRBJ2-2; 8 bases match TRBD1. The CDR3 is 16 residues long. Losses at the gene ends were 3 bases for V and 1 base for J; bases not matched to a gene: 5. The germline gives CDR1 SGHRS, CDR2 YFSETQ. The CDR3: CASSWGDRKNTGELFF. The CDR3 DNA reads as TGCGCCAGCAGCTGGGGGGACAGGAAGAACACCGGGGAGCTGTTTTTT.

This clone was detected only a few times. This chain connects TRBV12-5 to TRBJ2-2, with 7 bases matching TRBD2. After removal of 4 bases from V and 9 bases from J, the junction contained 5 bases not matched to a gene. The CDR3 has 13 residues. Germline assignment: CDR1 LGHNT and CDR2 FRNRAP. The CDR3 is CASGSGGTRELFF. The CDR3 coding sequence is TGTGCTAGTGGTTCGGGAGGCACTCGGGAGCTGTTTTTT.

The rearrangement links TRBV5-6 to TRBJ1-5; maybe TRBD1 (6 bases). Germline values: CDR1 SGHDT, CDR2 YYEEEE. V lost 0 bases and J 7 bases, leaving 17 bases between the germline ends. The CDR3 extends over 16 amino acids. The CDR3 DNA reads as TGTGCCAGCAGCTTGGCCCAGGGGATGGGGGTGCAGCCCCAGCATTTT. Its translation: CASSLAQGMGVQPQHF.

The V gene is TRBV2, the J gene TRBJ2-7; 9 nucleotides match TRBD2. The CDR3 runs to 16 residues. Germline V CDR1 and CDR2: SNHLY, FYNNEI. Trimming at V came to 1 base and at J to 4 bases, leaving 8 bases not matched to a gene. CDR3 sequence reads: CASSEGGGLADYEQYF. CDR3 nucleotides: TGTGCCAGCAGTGAAGGAGGGGGACTAGCAGATTACGAGCAGTACTTC.

The gene calls are TRBV3-1 (or the pseudogene TRBV3-2) and TRBJ2-7, with D possibly being TRBD2 (6 bases). Trimming shortened V by 4 bases and J by 7 bases, and 20 bases separated the two germline ends. The CDR3 covers 15 residues. Germline V gives CDR1 LGHDT, CDR2 YNNKEL (reference sequence). The CDR3 DNA reads TGTGCCAGCAGCCTGACGGGGGACGAAAGGGCTGAGCAGTACTTC. Residues: CASSLTGDERAEQYF.

J is TRBJ1-4 and V is TRBV6-5; TRBD1 might be the D (6 bases). From germline, CDR1 is MNHEY and CDR2 SVGAGI. Deletions cut 6 bases from V and 6 bases from J, with 14 bases between. This CDR3 region has 14 residues. The CDR3, as DNA: TGTGCCAGCAGGCCGACAGGAAGCCATGAAAAACTGTTTTTT. Protein: CASRPTGSHEKLFF.

The chain recombines TRBV28 with TRBJ2-3, with 12 positions matching TRBD2. Trimming cost V 4 bases and J 3 bases; bases outside gene matches: 5. CDR1 is MDHEN, CDR2 SYDVKM, per germline. The CDR3 contains 16 residues. The CDR3: CASSYLAGGGTDTQYF. CDR3 in DNA: TGTGCCAGCAGTTACCTAGCGGGAGGGGGTACAGATACGCAGTATTTT.

The J gene is TRBJ1-2, the V gene TRBV5-1; possibly TRBD1 for D (6 bases). The ends were cut back, 0 bases at V and 4 bases at J, with 10 bases in the middle. CDR1 is SGHRS and CDR2 is YFSETQ in the germline V gene. This CDR3 is 14 amino acids long. This CDR3 reads CASSLAPGAYGYTF. The DNA of the CDR3 is TGCGCCAGCAGCTTGGCCCCAGGGGCCTATGGCTACACCTTC.

V usage is TRBV10-3 and J usage is TRBJ2-2, with 7 bases aligning to TRBD1. The J segment lost 4 bases and the V segment lost 5 bases, leaving 4 bases of the junction unmatched. Per the germline V gene, CDR1 is ENHRY and CDR2 is SYGVKD. CDR3 length equals 14 residues. The CDR3 here is CAISTGQRTGELFF. The CDR3 DNA follows: TGTGCCATCAGTACGGGACAGCGCACCGGGGAGCTGTTTTTT.

The chain uses TRBV11-3 and TRBJ2-2; the D gene is possibly TRBD1 (5 bases). Germline CDR1 is SGHNT and CDR2 is YENEEA. The ends were cut back, 6 bases at V and 4 bases at J, with 12 bases in the middle. This CDR3 has 14 residues. The DNA of the CDR3 is TGTGCCAGCAGGATGGACACCTCCACCGGGGAGCTGTTTTTT. This translates into CASRMDTSTGELFF.

Only a few counts were recorded for this clone. The rearrangement uses TRBV2 and TRBJ1-5; 7 bases are a match to TRBD1. CDR1 and CDR2 from the germline V gene are SNHLY and FYNNEI. The CDR3 runs 13 residues. V lost 7 bases, J lost 5 bases, and 5 bases stayed unmatched. This CDR3 is CASTFDRDQPQHF. CDR3 in DNA: TGTGCCAGCACGTTCGACAGGGATCAGCCCCAGCATTTT.

The V and J genes are TRBV7-2 and TRBJ2-1; D gene ambiguous. The germline V and J ends were trimmed by 2 bases and 5 bases, with 7 bases remaining between them. Germline V gives CDR1 SGHTA, CDR2 FQGNSA. The CDR3 is made up of 13 amino acids. CDR3 DNA: TGTGCCAGCAGCTTATCTAGAAACAATGAGCAGTTCTTC. It encodes CASSLSRNNEQFF.

The chain joins TRBV7-9 to TRBJ2-3; a possible D gene is TRBD2 (5 bases). There are 15 residues in the CDR3. The germline V gene encodes CDR1 SEHNR and CDR2 FQNEAQ (reference sequence). The V end was cut by 4 bases, the J end by 6 bases, with 17 bases between. The chain's CDR3 is CASSSPEGDVDTQYF. The CDR3 DNA reads TGTGCCAGCAGCTCCCCAGAGGGAGACGTTGATACGCAGTATTTT.

This clone was picked up a small number of times. V is TRBV3-1 (or the pseudogene TRBV3-2) and J is TRBJ2-2; a possible D gene is TRBD1 (6 bases). CDR1 and CDR2 from the germline V gene are LGHDT and YNNKEL (reference sequence). The CDR3 spans 14 residues. Trimming took 6 bases from V and 2 from J, leaving 10 bases between them. In DNA form, the CDR3 reads TGTGCCAGCAGAGCAGGGACAAACACCGGGGAGCTGTTTTTT. It encodes CASRAGTNTGELFF.

The chain links TRBV27 to TRBJ2-5, with a weak D call TRBD2 (6 bases). V was trimmed by 5 bases and J by 1 base, leaving 14 bases between them. The CDR3 spans 15 residues. Germline CDR1 MNHEY, CDR2 SMNVEV (reference sequence). The CDR3 sequence: CASSRNRDSQETQYF. The CDR3 DNA reads TGTGCCAGCAGTCGAAATCGGGACTCCCAAGAGACCCAGTACTTC.

This clone appeared many times. The chain is built from TRBV19 and TRBJ2-1, with D perhaps matching TRBD1 (5 bases). CDR1 is LNHDA and CDR2 is SQIVND in the germline V gene (reference sequence). This CDR3 contains 13 residues. Trimming removed 3 bases at V and 8 bases at J, with 11 bases between. The CDR3 DNA reads as TGTGCCAGTAGTATTTCAGGGTCGGATGAGCAGTTCTTC. Translated, it gives CASSISGSDEQFF. Full variable domain (rest looked up from reference TRBV19 and TRBJ2-1): DGGITQSPKYLFRKEGQNVTLSCEQNLNHDAMYWYRQDPGQGLRLIYYSQIVNDFQKGDIAEGYSVSREKKESFPLTVTSAQKNPTAFYLCASSISGSDEQFFGPGTRLTVL.

This rearrangement joins TRBV20-1 to TRBJ1-5; TRBD1 agrees at 9 bases. CDR1 and CDR2 from the germline V gene are DFQATT and SNEGSKA (reference sequence). J lost 4 bases, V lost 3 bases, and 10 bases had no gene match. The CDR3 totals 16 residues. The CDR3 DNA reads as TGCAGTGCTAGTAATTGGAGACAGGGGGGGAATCAGCCCCAGCATTTT. Translation: CSASNWRQGGNQPQHF.